Listed below are T cell receptor beta chains from one sample, sequenced in a study of blood T cell repertoires in COVID-19. Generated by immunoSEQ multiplex PCR, the TCRdb table keeps only in-frame clones and is missing some. The sample lists fewer than 200,000 clones, roughly 84% occurring once. Sequenced sample: peripheral blood. These receptors originate from an elderly woman with active or convalescent COVID-19. Each CDR3 is given with its conserved first and last residue. Fields, in order: CDR3 protein, CDR3 DNA, clone size, V gene, J gene, D gene. D genes are given only for firm matches. Clone size is stated in some rows and not others, as once, few, many or a class when expanded.

CDR3: CASSLQGAQPQHF; DNA: TGTGCCAGCAGTTTACAGGGGGCCCAGCCCCAGCATTTT; size: NA; V: TRBV12-3/TRBV12-4; J: TRBJ1-5; D: TRBD1
CDR3: CASSPAFDRVSMNTEAFF; DNA: TGTGCCAGCAGTCCCGCCTTCGACAGGGTCAGTATGAACACTGAAGCTTTCTTT; size: NA; V: TRBV6-2/TRBV6-3; J: TRBJ1-1; D: TRBD1
CDR3: CASSVWESSYNEQFF; DNA: TGTGCCAGCAGCGTATGGGAGAGCTCCTACAATGAGCAGTTCTTC; size: NA; V: TRBV9; J: TRBJ2-1; D: NA
CDR3: CASTPGQGRSPLHF; DNA: TGTGCCAGTACCCCGGGACAGGGGAGGTCACCCCTCCACTTT; size: few; V: TRBV19; J: TRBJ1-6; D: TRBD1
CDR3: CASSLEDRAGEKLFF; DNA: TGTGCCAGCAGCCTAGAGGACAGGGCGGGCGAAAAACTGTTTTTT; size: NA; V: TRBV7-9; J: TRBJ1-4; D: TRBD1
CDR3: CASSQGGVAEAFF; DNA: TGTGCCAGCAGCCAAGGGGGCGTGGCTGAAGCTTTCTTT; size: NA; V: TRBV3-1/TRBV3-2; J: TRBJ1-1; D: NA
CDR3: CASSQTYEQYF; DNA: TGTGCCAGCAGCCAAACCTACGAGCAGTACTTC; size: NA; V: TRBV2; J: TRBJ2-7; D: NA
CDR3: CASKRGGIGSTDTQYF; DNA: TGTGCCAGCAAGCGGGGGGGAATAGGTAGCACAGATACGCAGTATTTT; size: few; V: TRBV5-6; J: TRBJ2-3; D: TRBD2
CDR3: CSASPGSYSNQPQHF; DNA: TGCAGTGCTAGTCCGGGGTCCTATAGCAATCAGCCCCAGCATTTT; size: NA; V: TRBV20-1; J: TRBJ1-5; D: NA
CDR3: CASSQSGGSYNEQFF; DNA: TGTGCCAGCAGCCAATCAGGGGGCTCCTACAATGAGCAGTTCTTC; size: NA; V: TRBV7-3; J: TRBJ2-1; D: TRBD1
CDR3: CASSLGQGAGPQHF; DNA: TGTGCCAGCAGCCTAGGACAGGGGGCAGGTCCCCAGCATTTT; size: NA; V: TRBV7-6; J: TRBJ1-5; D: TRBD1
CDR3: CASTKTGTSGTDTQYF; DNA: TGTGCCAGTACTAAAACCGGGACTAGCGGTACAGATACGCAGTATTTT; size: NA; V: TRBV19; J: TRBJ2-3; D: TRBD2
CDR3: CASSLEGQANNRPLHF; DNA: TGTGCCAGCAGCTTGGAGGGGCAGGCCAATAATCGACCCCTCCACTTT; size: NA; V: TRBV5-4; J: TRBJ1-6; D: NA
CDR3: CASRPGGTGQNTEAFF; DNA: TGTGCCAGTCGCCCGGGGGGGACAGGGCAGAACACTGAAGCTTTCTTT; size: NA; V: TRBV19; J: TRBJ1-1; D: TRBD1
CDR3: CASSQGSGNEKLFF; DNA: TGTGCCAGCAGCCAAGGATCAGGGAACGAAAAACTGTTTTTT; size: NA; V: TRBV3-1/TRBV3-2; J: TRBJ1-4; D: NA
CDR3: CASSPLRGKGYTF; DNA: TGTGCCAGCAGTCCCCTTAGGGGGAAAGGCTACACCTTC; size: NA; V: TRBV2; J: TRBJ1-2; D: NA
CDR3: CASSSRGGVAKNIQYF; DNA: TGTGCCAGCAGCTCTCGAGGGGGGGTAGCCAAAAACATTCAGTACTTC; size: NA; V: TRBV7-2; J: TRBJ2-4; D: NA
CDR3: CASSDGNYGYTF; DNA: TGCGCCAGCAGTGACGGTAACTATGGCTACACCTTC; size: NA; V: TRBV10-1; J: TRBJ1-2; D: NA
CDR3: CASTPRDNNQPQHF; DNA: TGTGCCAGCACCCCCCGGGACAACAATCAGCCCCAGCATTTT; size: NA; V: TRBV6-5; J: TRBJ1-5; D: NA
CDR3: CASSQTSTQETQYF; DNA: TGTGCCAGCAGCCAGACTAGCACCCAAGAGACCCAGTACTTC; size: NA; V: TRBV3-1/TRBV3-2; J: TRBJ2-5; D: TRBD2
CDR3: CASSHRRDSWAGVGNEQYF; DNA: TGTGCCAGCAGCCATCGAAGGGACAGCTGGGCAGGGGTAGGTAACGAGCAGTACTTC; size: NA; V: TRBV14; J: TRBJ2-7; D: TRBD1
CDR3: CASSNRDNYYGYTF; DNA: TGTGCCAGCAGTAACAGGGACAATTACTATGGCTACACCTTC; size: NA; V: TRBV5-6; J: TRBJ1-2; D: NA